Listed below are T cell receptor beta chains from one sample, sequenced in a study of blood T cell repertoires in COVID-19. Profiling relied on immunoSEQ multiplex PCR, and the TCRdb table lists in-frame clones only, not all of them. The sample yields roughly 250,000 clones, about 91% seen once. Sequencing input: peripheral blood. The receptors originated from a person aged 18 to 35 with COVID-19, enrolled during active disease. Each CDR3 is given with its conserved first and last residue. Fields, in order: J gene, V gene, CDR3 protein.

>TRBJ1-2|TRBV27
CASSLVVGVNYGYTF
>TRBJ2-2|TRBV4-1
CASSQEQGAGELFF
>TRBJ1-3|TRBV19
CASSPSSGNTIYF
>TRBJ1-2|TRBV5-1
CASRDRGLGTEGYTF
>TRBJ2-1|TRBV4-1
CASSQVKPGTSGRAGNEQFF
>TRBJ1-6|TRBV7-3
CASSLRQGGSPLHF
>TRBJ2-5|TRBV24-1
CAAGRNQETQYF
>TRBJ2-7|TRBV7-2
CASSFEQGYEQYF
>TRBJ1-1|TRBV7-9
CASSFGTGENTEAFF
>TRBJ2-7|TRBV10-3
CARTGGGCYEQYF
>TRBJ2-5|TRBV30
CAWNLLGGQETQYF
>TRBJ2-2|TRBV18
CASSPPNRGASGELFF
>TRBJ1-2|TRBV6-6
CASSSQGASGYTF
>TRBJ2-5|TRBV6-5
CASIPGVRQETQYF
>TRBJ1-1|TRBV5-1
CASSAGTGAEAFF
>TRBJ2-1|TRBV28
CASNPLTNPGEQFF
>TRBJ1-2|TRBV6-2/TRBV6-3
CASSYSGGIAYTF
>TRBJ2-3|TRBV3-1/TRBV3-2
CASSFSAGAADTQYF
>TRBJ2-1|TRBV27
CASSFRLSGSYNEQFF
>TRBJ2-7|TRBV9
CASSANSGSYEQYF
>TRBJ2-1|TRBV4-3
CASSQDRAGSSYNEQFF
>TRBJ1-1|TRBV29-1
CSVVQGRNTEAFF
>TRBJ2-1|TRBV29-1
CSASRQGNNEQFF
>TRBJ2-3|TRBV5-1
CASSLGTSGDTQYF
>TRBJ2-1|TRBV10-3
CAISESGSRGSYNEQFF
>TRBJ2-5|TRBV7-3
CASSLGTGQETQYF
>TRBJ1-2|TRBV27
CASSQTRDRVYGYTF
>TRBJ2-2|TRBV6-5
CASSYPGARTGELFF
>TRBJ2-1|TRBV28
CASRDILGHEQFF
>TRBJ1-1|TRBV4-1
CASSQDRNTEAFF
>TRBJ2-1|TRBV24-1
CATGTGSVSNEQFF
>TRBJ2-1|TRBV10-3
CAISEYGQGAYRLF
>TRBJ2-5|TRBV5-6
CASSLLVSMTPRPETQYF
>TRBJ2-7|TRBV9
CASSVGLADSYEQYF
>TRBJ2-5|TRBV9
CASSVGTSDQETQYF
>TRBJ2-7|TRBV6-5
CASSPRAGWFEEQYF
>TRBJ1-2|TRBV19
CASSPTLRDYGYTF
>TRBJ2-3|TRBV11-2
CASSSGVLVDDTQYF
>TRBJ2-1|TRBV6-1
CASSEAGGLAGEDEQFF
>TRBJ2-5|TRBV28
CASSLGRTSGRSFYQETQYF
>TRBJ1-2|TRBV19
CASSIDNGLYGYTF
>TRBJ2-5|TRBV11-2
CASSPAPGQETQYF
>TRBJ2-3|TRBV3-1/TRBV3-2
CASSQEGGMLNTQYF
>TRBJ2-5|TRBV4-1
CASSQGQGVGETQYF
>TRBJ1-1|TRBV28
CASSLFRTGGTEAFF